Included here is one T cell receptor beta chain sequence, with context. Measured with immunoSEQ multiplex PCR; TCRdb has only the in-frame clones, and not every one. The sample contains 15,000 to 20,000 clones, 55% to 75% of which appear only once. The sample comes from a study of T cells in narcolepsy. From germline, CDR1 is SGHVS and CDR2 FQNEAQ. The CDR3 runs 15 residues. V lost 5 bases to trimming and J lost 2 bases; unmatched junction nucleotides: 9. The chain has TRBV7-8 and TRBJ2-7; the match to TRBD2 covers 7 bases. The sequencing sample was made of CD45RA- memory CD8+ T cells from PBMCs. The sequence was obtained from a human donor with narcolepsy. Here the CDR3 reads CASSPSTGTTYEQYF. The CDR3 DNA reads as TGTGCCAGCAGCCCCTCCACCGGGACTACCTACGAGCAGTACTTC.